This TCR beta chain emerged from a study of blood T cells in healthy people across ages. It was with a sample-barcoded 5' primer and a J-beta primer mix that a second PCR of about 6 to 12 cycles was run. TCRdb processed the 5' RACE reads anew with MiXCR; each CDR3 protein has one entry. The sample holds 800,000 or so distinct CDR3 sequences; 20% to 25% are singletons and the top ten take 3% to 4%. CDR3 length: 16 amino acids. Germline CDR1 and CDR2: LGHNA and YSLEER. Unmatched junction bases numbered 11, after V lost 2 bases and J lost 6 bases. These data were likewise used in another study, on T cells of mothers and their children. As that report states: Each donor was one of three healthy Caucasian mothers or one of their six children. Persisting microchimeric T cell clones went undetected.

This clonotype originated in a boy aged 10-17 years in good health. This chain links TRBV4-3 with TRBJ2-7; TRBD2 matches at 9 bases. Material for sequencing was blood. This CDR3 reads CASSQQSGGILSEQYF. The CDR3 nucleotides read TGCGCCAGCAGCCAACAAAGCGGGGGGATTCTCTCCGAGCAGTACTTC.